Below, 26 T cell receptor beta chains from the same sample are listed, as sequenced in a study of T cells after yellow fever vaccination. TCRdb fed the 5' RACE reads into MiXCR, producing one record per CDR3 protein. In the table there are 350,000 to 450,000 distinct CDR3 sequences, roughly 20% of which are singletons. Sequencing used PBMCs, obtained before the yellow fever booster vaccination. Receptors originate from a man in his late teens or twenties who received the YFV17D yellow fever vaccine.

This clonotype was counted a few times. This chain links TRBV11-2 with TRBJ2-7; 11 positions match TRBD2. Germline V gene data show CDR1 as SGHAT and CDR2 as FQNNGV. V lost 5 bases to trimming and J lost 2 bases; unmatched junction nucleotides: 5. The CDR3 extends over 15 amino acids. CDR3 in DNA: TGTGCCAGCAGCATCACTAGCGGGGGCCCCTACGAGCAGTACTTC. This translates into CASSITSGGPYEQYF.

The rearrangement joins TRBV4-3 to TRBJ2-3, with TRBD2 identical over 14 bases. Germline trimming cut 0 bases from V and 1 base from J; bases unmatched to any gene: 3. Germline V gene lookup returns CDR1 LGHNA and CDR2 YSLEER. The CDR3 contains 18 residues. CDR3 sequence: CASSQETSGGVRTDTQYF. The CDR3 DNA follows: TGCGCCAGCAGCCAAGAGACTAGCGGGGGGGTTCGCACAGATACGCAGTATTTT.

The chain employs TRBV5-6 and TRBJ2-5; D remains ambiguous. The CDR3 is 12 amino acids. V lost 4 bases to trimming and J lost 4 bases, with 8 bases between them. Germline V lookup: CDR1 SGHDT, CDR2 YYEEEE. CDR3 sequence: CASSDPGETQYF. The CDR3 region has the DNA TGTGCCAGCAGCGATCCGGGAGAGACCCAGTACTTC.

The V and J genes are TRBV19 and TRBJ1-2; 8 nucleotides line up with TRBD1. The length of the CDR3 is 15 residues. After removal of 4 bases from V and 4 bases from J, the junction contained 8 bases not matched to a gene. CDR1 is LNHDA and CDR2 is SQIVND in the germline V gene (reference sequence). CDR3 nucleotide sequence: TGTGCCAGTAGTAACGGAGGTGGGACAGGCTATGGCTACACCTTC. It yields the protein CASSNGGGTGYGYTF.

This clonotype was observed a few times. Germline is not matched at one junction end, which may reflect a read error. The rearrangement uses TRBV4-3 and TRBJ1-2; no reliable D call. This CDR3 region has 11 residues. The germline CDR1 and CDR2 sequences are LGHNA and YSLEER. The CDR3 protein is CASSQAGGYTF. CDR3 DNA: TGTGCCAGCAGCCAGGCTGGCGGCTACACCTTC.

In its sample, this clonotype was seen a few times. V gene TRBV19 combines with J gene TRBJ1-5; D is uncertain. CDR1 and CDR2 from the germline V gene are LNHDA and SQIVND (reference sequence). Between the trimmed V and J ends, which lost 3 bases and 4 bases, there was a span of 10 bases. The CDR3 spans 14 residues. CDR3 protein: CASSISQTNQPQHF. The CDR3 DNA sequence: TGTGCCAGTAGTATTTCACAGACAAATCAGCCCCAGCATTTT.

The chain recombines TRBV4-1 with TRBJ1-4; TRBD1 agrees at 8 bases. The CDR3 is 14 residues long. V trimming: 8 bases; J trimming: 6 bases; junction bases outside the gene matches: 8. CDR1 MGHRA and CDR2 YSYEKL come from the germline V gene. The CDR3: CASLDRGRDEKLFF. Here the CDR3 DNA reads TGCGCCAGCCTTGACAGGGGCCGAGATGAAAAACTGTTTTTT.

This clonotype was counted only a few times. V is TRBV4-3 and J is TRBJ2-7; 7 bases are a match to TRBD1. The CDR3 totals 15 residues. Trimming cost V 4 bases and J 0 bases; bases outside gene matches: 6. Germline V lookup: CDR1 LGHNA, CDR2 YSLEER. The CDR3 loop is CASSPTGTASYEQYF. The DNA of the CDR3 is TGCGCCAGCAGCCCGACCGGGACAGCCTCCTACGAGCAGTACTTC.

This clonotype was observed a few times. The CDR3 region has the DNA TGCAGTGCTAGAGCCCACAGGGGGCGTGAAGGGAGAGGCAATCAGCCCCAGCATTTT. This gives the protein CSARAHRGREGRGNQPQHF. The chain has TRBV20-1 and TRBJ1-5; 9 bases are shared with TRBD1. Germline lookup yields CDR1 DFQATT and CDR2 SNEGSKA (reference sequence). This CDR3 spans 19 amino acids. V dropped 1 base and J dropped 2; count of bases not matched to a gene: 15.

The CDR3 nucleotides are TGCGCCAGCAGCCCGGGACAGGGGACTGGAAACACCATATATTTT. Its protein product is CASSPGQGTGNTIYF. The chain uses TRBV4-1 and TRBJ1-3, with 10 bases fitting TRBD1. The CDR3 loop spans 15 amino acids. CDR1 is MGHRA, CDR2 YSYEKL, per germline. Trimming removed 4 bases from V and 2 bases from J; junction bases left unmatched: 2.

This clonotype turned up a few times. V is TRBV11-2 and J is TRBJ2-3; tentative D call: TRBD1 (5 bases). The ends were cut back, 5 bases at V and 6 bases at J, with 12 bases in the middle. The length of the CDR3 is 13 residues. Germline values: CDR1 SGHAT, CDR2 FQNNGV. The CDR3 sequence: CASSPGISDTQYF. The CDR3 DNA reads as TGTGCCAGCAGCCCAGGGATTTCGGATACGCAGTATTTT.

The chain carries TRBV7-8 and TRBJ1-2; D unclear. CDR3 size: 13 residues. CDR1 is SGHVS, CDR2 FQNEAQ, per germline. The ends were cut back, 3 bases at V and 5 bases at J, with 10 bases in the middle. The CDR3, as DNA: TGTGCCAGCAGCTTCGGAGTAACTTATGGCTACACCTTC. This translates into CASSFGVTYGYTF.

V gene TRBV4-2 combines with J gene TRBJ2-2; 10 positions agree with TRBD2. This CDR3 region has 16 residues. The trim removed 2 bases at V and 4 bases at J, leaving 4 bases unmatched. Germline values: CDR1 LGHNA, CDR2 YNFKEQ. The chain's CDR3 is CASSQYQRGGTGELFF. For the CDR3, the DNA is TGTGCCAGCAGCCAATACCAGCGGGGGGGCACCGGGGAGCTGTTTTTT.

This chain uses TRBV7-2 with TRBJ1-1; D remains unclear. V lost 5 bases and J 2 bases, leaving 18 bases between the germline ends. The CDR3 sequence is 16 residues long. The V gene's germline CDR1 is SGHTA and CDR2 FQGNSA. CDR3 region: CASSPHGYMINTEAFF. In DNA form, the CDR3 reads TGTGCCAGCAGCCCCCACGGGTACATGATTAACACTGAAGCTTTCTTT.

This clonotype turned up a few times. The chain employs TRBV24-1 and TRBJ2-6, with D possibly matching TRBD2 (7 bases). CDR1 and CDR2 (germline): KGHDR, SFDVKD. V lost 5 bases to trimming and J lost 0 bases, with 13 bases between them. The CDR3 runs 17 residues. The CDR3 protein is CATSAGGTSSGANVLTF. The CDR3 nucleotides are TGTGCCACCAGTGCGGGGGGCACTTCCTCTGGGGCCAACGTCCTGACTTTC.

This clonotype has just a few counts. This chain uses TRBV6-6 with TRBJ1-6, with D tentatively TRBD1 (5 bases). V was clipped by 6 bases and J by 10 bases, with 13 bases between them. This CDR3 comprises 13 residues. Per the germline V gene, CDR1 is MNHNY and CDR2 is SVGAGI (reference sequence). The CDR3 sequence is CASSRDDRSPLHF. In nucleotides, the CDR3 is TGTGCCAGCAGCCGGGACGATAGGTCACCCCTCCACTTT.

This clonotype occurred a few times. J is TRBJ1-1 and V is TRBV4-1; D ambiguous. Germline V gene sequence: CDR1 MGHRA, CDR2 YSYEKL. Trimming removed 0 bases at V and 4 bases at J, with 3 bases between. This CDR3 spans 12 amino acids. Written as DNA, the CDR3 is TGCGCCAGCAGCCAAGAGTTCACTGAAGCTTTCTTT. It encodes CASSQEFTEAFF.

This clonotype was detected a few times. V and J are TRBV12-3 or TRBV12-4 and TRBJ2-5, with 8 bases aligning to TRBD1. This CDR3 has 15 residues. V was clipped by 5 bases and J by 3 bases; unmatched bases: 8. The CDR3 region has the DNA TGTGCCAGCAGTCGAGGACAGGGCGTGAAAGAGACCCAGTACTTC. Its translation: CASSRGQGVKETQYF.

The V call is TRBV20-1, the J call TRBJ1-4; D remains unclear. Germline CDR1 DFQATT, CDR2 SNEGSKA (reference sequence). The CDR3 runs to 15 residues. V lost 3 bases and J 0 bases, leaving 11 bases between the germline ends. CDR3 sequence reads: CSASNFRATNEKLFF. CDR3 bases: TGCAGTGCTAGCAACTTCAGAGCAACTAATGAAAAACTGTTTTTT.

The chain couples TRBV15 to TRBJ2-3; TRBD2 matches 13 bases. Germline CDR1 is LNHNV and CDR2 is YYDKDF (reference sequence). This CDR3 region has 18 residues. V lost 1 base and J lost 9; bases outside the gene matches: 13. In DNA, the CDR3 is TGTGCCACCAGCAGAGCCCGAATACTAGCGGGGGGGCCGGGAACGCAGTATTTT. Its protein is CATSRARILAGGPGTQYF.

The chain joins TRBV20-1 to TRBJ2-1, with 12 bases matching TRBD2. The CDR3 spans 16 residues. V lost 2 bases, J lost 7 bases, and 9 bases stayed unmatched. Germline values: CDR1 DFQATT, CDR2 SNEGSKA (reference sequence). CDR3 DNA: TGCAGTGCTAGAAAGGCCCCTAGCGGGGGGGCAAATGAGCAGTTCTTC. It translates to CSARKAPSGGANEQFF.

This chain joins TRBV2 and TRBJ1-6; TRBD1 matches at 7 bases. V lost 7 bases to trimming and J lost 5 bases; unmatched junction nucleotides: 8. Germline lookup yields CDR1 SNHLY and CDR2 FYNNEI. This CDR3 has 15 amino acids. CDR3 DNA: TGTGCCAGCAAGACCGACAGGGCGAATAATTCACCCCTCCACTTT. The encoded protein is CASKTDRANNSPLHF.

The V gene is TRBV6-2 or TRBV6-3, the J gene TRBJ2-3; D gene uncertain. The CDR3 length is 17 residues. CDR1 and CDR2 from the germline V gene are MNHEY and SVGEGT. Deletions cut 6 bases from V and 2 bases from J, with 21 bases between. CDR3 protein: CASSQRKAQGFTDTQYF. The CDR3 DNA is TGTGCCAGCAGCCAACGGAAAGCCCAAGGTTTCACAGATACGCAGTATTTT.

This clonotype was found a few times. The chain couples TRBV9 to TRBJ2-3; D tentatively reads TRBD1 or TRBD2 (6 bases each). The CDR3 sequence is 13 residues long. Germline V gives CDR1 SGDLS, CDR2 YYNGEE. V shed 3 bases and J shed 6 bases, with 11 bases lying between them. The CDR3 DNA reads TGTGCCAGCAGCGAGGTGGGGGGCGATACGCAGTATTTT. Encoded protein: CASSEVGGDTQYF.

The chain uses TRBV25-1 and TRBJ2-2; D perhaps matches TRBD1 (5 bases). The CDR3 totals 16 residues. V was clipped by 7 bases and J by 1 base, with 16 bases between them. Per germline, CDR1 MGHDK and CDR2 SYGVNS. The CDR3 region is CASMRTDKMNTGELFF. The CDR3 bases are TGTGCCAGCATGAGGACGGACAAAATGAACACCGGGGAGCTGTTTTTT.

This clonotype was recorded at least ten times. The chain combines TRBV5-1 with TRBJ1-1, with D hard to call. Looked up from germline, CDR1 is SGHRS and CDR2 is YFSETQ. V was pared by 0 bases and J by 5 bases, with 17 bases between. The CDR3 has 16 amino acids. The CDR3 loop reads CASSLAPTDLGTEAFF. CDR3 sequence (DNA): TGCGCCAGCAGCTTGGCCCCCACCGACCTGGGAACTGAAGCTTTCTTT.